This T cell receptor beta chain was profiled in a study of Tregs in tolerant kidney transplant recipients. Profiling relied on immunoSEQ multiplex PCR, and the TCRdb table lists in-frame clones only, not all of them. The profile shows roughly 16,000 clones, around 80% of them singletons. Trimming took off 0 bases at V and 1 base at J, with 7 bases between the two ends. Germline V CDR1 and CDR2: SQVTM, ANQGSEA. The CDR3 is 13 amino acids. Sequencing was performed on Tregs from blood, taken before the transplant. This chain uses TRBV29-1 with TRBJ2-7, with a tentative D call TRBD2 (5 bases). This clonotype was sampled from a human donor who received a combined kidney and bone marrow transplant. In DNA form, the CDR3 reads TGCAGCGTTGAAGATGGAGGATCCTACGAGCAGTACTTC. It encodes CSVEDGGSYEQYF.